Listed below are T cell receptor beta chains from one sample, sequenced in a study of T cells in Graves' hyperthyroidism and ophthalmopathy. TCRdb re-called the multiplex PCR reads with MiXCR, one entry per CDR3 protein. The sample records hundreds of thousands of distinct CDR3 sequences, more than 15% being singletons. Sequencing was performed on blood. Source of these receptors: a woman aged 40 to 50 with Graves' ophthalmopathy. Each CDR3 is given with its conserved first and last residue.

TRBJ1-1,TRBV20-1,CSARDVPNTEAFF
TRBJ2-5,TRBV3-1,CASSQVHNQETQYF
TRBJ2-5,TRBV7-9,CASSLSSVRGETQYF
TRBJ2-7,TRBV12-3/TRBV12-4,CASSSVDEQYF
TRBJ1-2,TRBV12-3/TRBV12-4,CASRLGQGPHGYTF
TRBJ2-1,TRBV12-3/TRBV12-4,CASQDRVSYNEQFF
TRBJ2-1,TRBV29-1,CSGIKGQGTEQFF
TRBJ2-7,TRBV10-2,CASSDQDPEQYF
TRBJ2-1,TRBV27,CASSLSVLAGTPYNEQFF
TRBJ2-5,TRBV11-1,CASSFAGLTETQYF
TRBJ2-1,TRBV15,CATSNGGSSYNEQFF
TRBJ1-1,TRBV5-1,CASTYSILANTEAFF
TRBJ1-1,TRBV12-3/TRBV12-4,CATRDGAVNTEAFF
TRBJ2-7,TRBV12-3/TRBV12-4,CASSLGTSGSVRKQYF
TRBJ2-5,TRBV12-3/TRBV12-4,CASSMGGGQETQYF
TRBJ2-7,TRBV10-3,CAISELFAGLAVYEQYF
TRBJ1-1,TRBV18,CASSPYEQGETEAFF
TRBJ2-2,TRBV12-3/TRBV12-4,CASSFGRGAGELFF
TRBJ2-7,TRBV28,CASSLLGGGRGSYEQYF
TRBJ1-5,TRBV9,CASSVGPPGSNQPQHF
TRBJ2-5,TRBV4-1,CASSQDREGQETQYF
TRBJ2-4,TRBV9,CASSGPVEEAKNIQYF
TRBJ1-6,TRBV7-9,CASTRRGEYNSPLHF
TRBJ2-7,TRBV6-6,CASSYEAGGPSEQYF
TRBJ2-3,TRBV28,CASSADRVSTDTQYF
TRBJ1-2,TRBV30,CAWSKGQSNTF
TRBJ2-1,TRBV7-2,CASSLDTGAVYNEQFF
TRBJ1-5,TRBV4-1,CASSPGTVQSPQHF
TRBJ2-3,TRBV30,CAWSVPNLSTDTQYF
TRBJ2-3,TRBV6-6,CASSYWEGGTDTQYF
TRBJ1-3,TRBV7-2,CASSSLENTIYF
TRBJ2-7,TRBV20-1,CSAWTSVSYEQYF
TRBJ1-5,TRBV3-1,CASSQSGHNNQPQHF
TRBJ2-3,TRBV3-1,CASSQGARDTQYF
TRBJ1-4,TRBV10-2,CASSASTGGNEKLFF
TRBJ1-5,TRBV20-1,CSARLGTGGKVYSNQPQHF
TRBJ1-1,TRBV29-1,CSAQGAVMNTEAFF
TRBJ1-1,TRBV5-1,CASSPSGTGGEDTEAFF
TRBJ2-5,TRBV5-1,CASSLGQEQETQYF
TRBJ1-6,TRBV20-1,CSARTGGEWDSPLHF
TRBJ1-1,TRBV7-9,CASSHGGSEAFF
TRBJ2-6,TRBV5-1,CASSSRTGVGSGANVLTF
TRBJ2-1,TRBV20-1,CSARVAGSNEQFF
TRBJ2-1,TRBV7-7,CASSFYTFRRENYNEQFF
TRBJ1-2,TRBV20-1,CSASRTTGYGYTF
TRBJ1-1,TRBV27,CASSLGDYMNTEAFF
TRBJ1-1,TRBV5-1,CASSTGQLHEAFF
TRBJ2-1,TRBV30,CAWSPGERERWNEQFF
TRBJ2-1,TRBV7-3,CASSRQQGTEQFF
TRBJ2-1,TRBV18,CASSLKPGQGGATEQFF
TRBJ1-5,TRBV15,CATSRAQGWNQPQHF
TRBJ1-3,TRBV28,CASSFLPRTTGNTIYF
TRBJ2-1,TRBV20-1,CSAFSDPRNEQFF
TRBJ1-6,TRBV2,CASILPEGLNSPLHF
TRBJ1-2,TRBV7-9,CASSLDGVTGYTF
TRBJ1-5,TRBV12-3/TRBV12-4,CASSFPWQPQHF
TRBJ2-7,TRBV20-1,CSANPSGTGDYEQYF
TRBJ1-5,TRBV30,CAWDRGRSQPQHF
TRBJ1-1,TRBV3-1,CASSPDSNTEAFF
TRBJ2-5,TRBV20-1,CSAYRGQETQYF